This TCR beta chain was found in a study of T cells in Graves' hyperthyroidism and ophthalmopathy. This clonotype was counted many times. Germline V gives CDR1 LGHDT, CDR2 YNNKEL (reference sequence). V lost 1 base, J lost 3 bases, and 13 bases lay in between. The CDR3 runs 15 residues. The source material, RNA transcripts, was used to amplify TCR beta CDR3 regions. When the TCR CDR3 underwent first-round RT-PCR, the HTBI primer set was used. TCRdb independently ran MiXCR on the multiplex PCR reads; one entry per CDR3 protein. The sample records over 350,000 distinct CDR3 sequences, less than 20% being singletons.

The V and J genes are TRBV3-1 and TRBJ2-7; tentatively, D is TRBD1 (7 bases). Sequencing was done on a sample of blood. This TCR was recovered from a man between 18 and 35 years old with Graves' ophthalmopathy. This CDR3 is CASSQGQGGSYEQYF. The CDR3 DNA reads TGTGCCAGCAGCCAAGGACAGGGAGGCAGCTACGAGCAGTACTTC.